Below, one TCR beta chain is given with its context. The sample is drawn from a study of T cell clones after liver transplantation. Study background: A pre-transplant mixed lymphocyte reaction with TCRbeta sequencing defined graft-donor-reactive clones followed in post-transplant blood.

Germline loops: CDR1 SNHLY, CDR2 FYNNEI. CDR3 length: 13 residues. V gave up 5 bases and J gave up 0 bases, with 7 bases separating them. Clones were sequenced by immunoSEQ multiplex PCR, and TCRdb holds only the in-frame ones, with some missing. The sample shows roughly 120,000 clones, over 75% of them seen only once. Sequencing used CD4+ T cells from blood, obtained 12 months after liver transplant. The chain joins TRBV2 to TRBJ1-1; the D is unclear. This clonotype was obtained from a human patient who received a liver transplant. Some T cells may trace back to the graft donor. The CDR3 sequence is CASSLDMNTEAFF. The DNA for the CDR3 is TGTGCCAGCAGTCTTGACATGAACACTGAAGCTTTCTTT.